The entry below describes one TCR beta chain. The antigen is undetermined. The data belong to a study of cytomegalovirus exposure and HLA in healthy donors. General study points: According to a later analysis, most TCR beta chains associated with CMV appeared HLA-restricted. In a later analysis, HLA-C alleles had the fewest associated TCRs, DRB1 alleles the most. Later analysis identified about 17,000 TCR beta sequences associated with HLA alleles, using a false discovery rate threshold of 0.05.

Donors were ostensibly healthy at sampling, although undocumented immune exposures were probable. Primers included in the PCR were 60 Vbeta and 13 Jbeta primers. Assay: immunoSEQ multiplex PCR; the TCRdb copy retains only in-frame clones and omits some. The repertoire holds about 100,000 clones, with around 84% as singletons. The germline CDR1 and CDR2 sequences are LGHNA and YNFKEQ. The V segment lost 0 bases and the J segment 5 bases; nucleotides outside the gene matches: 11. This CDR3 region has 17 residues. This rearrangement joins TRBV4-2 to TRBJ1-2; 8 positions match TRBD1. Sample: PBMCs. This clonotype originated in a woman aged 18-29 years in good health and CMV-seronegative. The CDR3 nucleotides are TGTGCCAGCAGCCAAGACCAGCAGGGGGCGCGTGGTTATGGCTACACCTTC. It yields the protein CASSQDQQGARGYGYTF.